This T cell receptor (beta chain) was documented in a study of cytomegalovirus exposure and HLA in healthy donors. Points from the study as a whole: Exclusion applied to some V segments, including TRBV6-2 and TRBV6-3, as they were indistinguishable. Researchers catalogued approximately 170 TCR beta chains as cytomegalovirus-associated. V- and J-gene trimming in TCR beta was tied to a missense DCLRE1C variant by an analysis performed later.

In germline, CDR1 is LNHDA, CDR2 SQIVND (reference sequence). CDR3 length: 11 residues. V lost 3 bases, J lost 6 bases, and 6 bases lay in between. Amplification used 60 Vbeta primers and 13 Jbeta primers. Measured with immunoSEQ multiplex PCR; TCRdb has only the in-frame clones, and not every one. Of 100,000 to 130,000 clones listed, under 85% are singletons. To note about this clone: The antigen remains undetermined.

This receptor was obtained from a male donor in good health and CMV-seronegative. Specimen: PBMCs. V usage is TRBV19 and J usage is TRBJ2-7; D gene ambiguous. The CDR3 sequence is CASSMWAEQYF. The CDR3 coding sequence is TGTGCCAGTAGTATGTGGGCCGAGCAGTACTTC.